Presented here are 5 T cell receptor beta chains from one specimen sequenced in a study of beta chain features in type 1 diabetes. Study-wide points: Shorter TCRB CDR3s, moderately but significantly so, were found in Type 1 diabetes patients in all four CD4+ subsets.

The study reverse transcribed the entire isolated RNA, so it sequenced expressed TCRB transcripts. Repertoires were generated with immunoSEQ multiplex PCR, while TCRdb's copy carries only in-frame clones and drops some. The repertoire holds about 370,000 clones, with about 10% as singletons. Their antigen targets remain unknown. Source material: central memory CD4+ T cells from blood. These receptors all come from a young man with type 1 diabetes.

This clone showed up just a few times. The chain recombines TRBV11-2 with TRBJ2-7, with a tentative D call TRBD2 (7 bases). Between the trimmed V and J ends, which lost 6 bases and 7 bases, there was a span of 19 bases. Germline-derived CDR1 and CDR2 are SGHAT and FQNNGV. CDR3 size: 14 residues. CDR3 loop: CASRSLRAGAEQYF. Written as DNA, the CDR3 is TGTGCCAGCAGGTCCTTACGTGCGGGGGCTGAGCAGTACTTC.

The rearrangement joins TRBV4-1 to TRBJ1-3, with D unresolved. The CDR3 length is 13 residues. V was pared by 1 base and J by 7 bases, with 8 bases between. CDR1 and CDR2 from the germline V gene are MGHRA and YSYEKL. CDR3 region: CASSQVNRNTIYF. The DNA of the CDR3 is TGCGCCAGCAGCCAAGTGAACCGTAACACCATATATTTT.

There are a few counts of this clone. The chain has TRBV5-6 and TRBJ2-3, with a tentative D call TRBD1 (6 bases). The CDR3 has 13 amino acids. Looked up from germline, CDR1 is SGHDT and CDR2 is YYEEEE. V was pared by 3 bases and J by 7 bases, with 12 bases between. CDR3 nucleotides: TGTGCCAGCAGCTCCCACAGGGCTTATACGCAGTATTTT. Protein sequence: CASSSHRAYTQYF.

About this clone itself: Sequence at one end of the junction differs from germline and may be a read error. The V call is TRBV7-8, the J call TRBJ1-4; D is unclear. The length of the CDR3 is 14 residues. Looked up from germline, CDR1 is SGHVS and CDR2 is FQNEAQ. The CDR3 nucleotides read TGCGCCAGCAGCCAAGAGGCGGGCAGGGAAAAACTGTTTTTT. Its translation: CASSQEAGREKLFF.

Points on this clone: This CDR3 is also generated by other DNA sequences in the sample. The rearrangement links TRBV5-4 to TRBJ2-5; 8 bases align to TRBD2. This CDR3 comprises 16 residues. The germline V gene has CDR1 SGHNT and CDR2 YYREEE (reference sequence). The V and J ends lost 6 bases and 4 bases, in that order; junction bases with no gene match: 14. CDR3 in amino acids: CASTQTSGGRGETQYF. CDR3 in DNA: TGTGCCAGCACCCAAACTTCGGGGGGGCGGGGAGAGACCCAGTACTTC. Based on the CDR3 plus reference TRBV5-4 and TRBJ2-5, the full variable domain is ETGVTQSPTHLIKTRGQQVTLRCSSQSGHNTVSWYQQALGQGPQFIFQYYREEENGRGNFPPRFSGLQFPNYSSELNVNALELDDSALYLCASTQTSGGRGETQYFGPGTRLLVL.